The subject of this entry is one T cell receptor beta chain. Antigen specificity is unknown. The CDR3 totals 14 residues. Between the trimmed V and J ends, which lost 5 bases and 4 bases, there was a span of 13 bases. The data derive from a study of graft-versus-host responses after intestinal transplantation. Generated by immunoSEQ multiplex PCR, the TCRdb table keeps only in-frame clones and is missing some. The sample has tens of thousands of clones; roughly 84% are singletons. The starting material was unstimulated CD4+ T cells sorted from spleen or lymph node cells, obtained before transplant. The clonotype comes from a human donor who was the organ donor for an intestinal transplant. V is TRBV23-1 and J is TRBJ2-3; maybe TRBD1 (5 bases). TRBV23-1 is an ORF, and what it does is uncertain. The DNA of the CDR3 is TGCGCCAGCAGTTACCCGACAGTTCCAGATACGCAGTATTTT. This encodes CASSYPTVPDTQYF.